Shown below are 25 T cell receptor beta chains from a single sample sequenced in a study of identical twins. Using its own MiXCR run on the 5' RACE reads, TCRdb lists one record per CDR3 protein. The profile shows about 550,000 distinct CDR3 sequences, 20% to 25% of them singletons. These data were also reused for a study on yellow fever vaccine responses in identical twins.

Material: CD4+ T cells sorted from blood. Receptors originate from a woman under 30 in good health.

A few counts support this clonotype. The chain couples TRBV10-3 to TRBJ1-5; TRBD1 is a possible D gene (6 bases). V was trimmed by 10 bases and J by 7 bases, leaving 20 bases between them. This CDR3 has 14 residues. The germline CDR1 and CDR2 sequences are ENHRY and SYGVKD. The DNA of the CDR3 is TGTGCCACGAGGGACACAGGAGAAACACAGCCCCAGCATTTT. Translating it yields CATRDTGETQPQHF.

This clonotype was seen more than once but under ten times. CDR3 sequence reads: CASSPEQGRTDTQYF. The CDR3 DNA sequence: TGTGCCAGCTCACCGGAACAGGGTCGCACAGATACGCAGTATTTT. The chain combines TRBV18 with TRBJ2-3, with D possibly matching TRBD1 (6 bases). Germline CDR1 reads KGHSH; CDR2 reads LQKENI. V gave up 3 bases and J gave up 1 base, with 11 bases separating them. The CDR3 is 15 residues long.

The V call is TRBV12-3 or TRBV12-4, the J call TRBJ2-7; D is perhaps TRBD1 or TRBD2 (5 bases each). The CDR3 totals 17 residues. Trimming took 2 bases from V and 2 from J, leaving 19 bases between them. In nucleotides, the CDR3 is TGTGCCAGCAGTTTAAAGGGGAGACTAAACAAGACCTACGAGCAGTACTTC. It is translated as CASSLKGRLNKTYEQYF.

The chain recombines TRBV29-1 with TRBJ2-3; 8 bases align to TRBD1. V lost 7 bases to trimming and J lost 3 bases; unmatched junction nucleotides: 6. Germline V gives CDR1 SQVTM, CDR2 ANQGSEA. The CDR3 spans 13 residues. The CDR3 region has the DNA TGCAGCGGAACCTGGACAGGGACAGATACGCAGTATTTT. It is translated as CSGTWTGTDTQYF.

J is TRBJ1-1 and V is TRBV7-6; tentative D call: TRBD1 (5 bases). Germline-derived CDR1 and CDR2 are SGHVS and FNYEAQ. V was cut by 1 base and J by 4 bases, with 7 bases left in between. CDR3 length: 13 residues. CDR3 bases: TGTGCCAGCAGCTTAGGACAGATCACTGAAGCTTTCTTT. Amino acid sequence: CASSLGQITEAFF.

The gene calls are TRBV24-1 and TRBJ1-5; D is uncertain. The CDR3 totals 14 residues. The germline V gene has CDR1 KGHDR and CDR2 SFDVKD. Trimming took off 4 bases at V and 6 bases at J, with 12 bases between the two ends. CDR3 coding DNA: TGTGCCACCAGTGACGGGTTTTTATTTCAGCCCCAGCATTTT. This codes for CATSDGFLFQPQHF.

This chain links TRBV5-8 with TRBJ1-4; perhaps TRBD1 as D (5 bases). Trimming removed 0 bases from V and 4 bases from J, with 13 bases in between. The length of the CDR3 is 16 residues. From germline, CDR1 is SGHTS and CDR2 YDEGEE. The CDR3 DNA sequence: TGTGCCAGCAGCTTGGCAGGGAGGAGCGGTAATGAAAAACTGTTTTTT. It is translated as CASSLAGRSGNEKLFF.

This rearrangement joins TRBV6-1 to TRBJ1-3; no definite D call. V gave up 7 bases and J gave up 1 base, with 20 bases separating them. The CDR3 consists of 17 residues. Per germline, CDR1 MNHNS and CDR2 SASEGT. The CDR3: CASTPLGVGSSGNTIYF. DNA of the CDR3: TGTGCCAGCACCCCCCTCGGGGTAGGGAGTTCTGGAAACACCATATATTTT.

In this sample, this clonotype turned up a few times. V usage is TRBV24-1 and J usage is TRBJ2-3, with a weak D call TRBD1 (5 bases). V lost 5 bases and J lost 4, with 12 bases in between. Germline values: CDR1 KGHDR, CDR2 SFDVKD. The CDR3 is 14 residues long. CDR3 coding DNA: TGTGCCACCAGTGGTCAGGGATCGCCAGATACGCAGTATTTT. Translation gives CATSGQGSPDTQYF.

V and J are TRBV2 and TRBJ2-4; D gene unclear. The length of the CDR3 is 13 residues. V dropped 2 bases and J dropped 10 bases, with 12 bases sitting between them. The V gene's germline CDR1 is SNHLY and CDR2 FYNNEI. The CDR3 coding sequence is TGTGCCAGCAGTGAACCGGGTAGGCCTATTCAGTACTTC. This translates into CASSEPGRPIQYF.

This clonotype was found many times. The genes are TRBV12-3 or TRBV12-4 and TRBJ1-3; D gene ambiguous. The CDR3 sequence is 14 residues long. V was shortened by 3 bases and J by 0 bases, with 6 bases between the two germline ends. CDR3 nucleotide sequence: TGTGCCAGCAGTTTGAGTAGCTCTGGAAACACCATATATTTT. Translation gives CASSLSSSGNTIYF.

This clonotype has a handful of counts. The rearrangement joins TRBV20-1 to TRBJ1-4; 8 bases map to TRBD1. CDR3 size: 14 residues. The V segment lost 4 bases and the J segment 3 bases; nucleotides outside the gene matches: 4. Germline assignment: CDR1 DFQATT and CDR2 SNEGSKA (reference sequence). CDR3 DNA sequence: TGCAGTGCTACAGGGGGCAGCGCTAATGAAAAACTGTTTTTT. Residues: CSATGGSANEKLFF.

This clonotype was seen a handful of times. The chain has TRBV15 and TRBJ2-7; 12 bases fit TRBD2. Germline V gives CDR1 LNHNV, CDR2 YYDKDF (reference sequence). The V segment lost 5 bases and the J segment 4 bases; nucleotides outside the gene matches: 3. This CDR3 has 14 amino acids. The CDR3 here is CATSSTSGSYEQYF. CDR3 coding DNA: TGTGCCACCAGCTCGACTAGCGGGAGTTACGAGCAGTACTTC.

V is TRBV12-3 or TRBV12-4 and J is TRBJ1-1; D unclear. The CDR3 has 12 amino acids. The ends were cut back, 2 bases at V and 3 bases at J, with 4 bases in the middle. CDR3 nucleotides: TGTGCCAGCAGTTTATGGTACACTGAAGCTTTCTTT. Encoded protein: CASSLWYTEAFF.

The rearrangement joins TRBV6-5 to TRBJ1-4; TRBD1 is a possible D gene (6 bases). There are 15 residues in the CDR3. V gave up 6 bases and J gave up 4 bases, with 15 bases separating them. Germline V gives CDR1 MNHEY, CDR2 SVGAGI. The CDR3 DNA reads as TGTGCCAGCAGCTTTCCGAGGGGGGATAATGAAAAACTGTTTTTT. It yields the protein CASSFPRGDNEKLFF.

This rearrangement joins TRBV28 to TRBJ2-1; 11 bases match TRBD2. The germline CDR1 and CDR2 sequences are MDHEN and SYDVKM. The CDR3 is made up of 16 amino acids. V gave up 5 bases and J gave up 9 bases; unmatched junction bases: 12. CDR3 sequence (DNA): TGTGCCAGCAGTCCCCTACTAGCGGGAGTGTTCCGTGAGCAGTTCTTC. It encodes CASSPLLAGVFREQFF.

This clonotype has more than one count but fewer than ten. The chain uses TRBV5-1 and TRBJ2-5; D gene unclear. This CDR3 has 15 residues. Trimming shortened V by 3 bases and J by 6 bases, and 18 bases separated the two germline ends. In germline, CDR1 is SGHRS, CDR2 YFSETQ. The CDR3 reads CASSSSDLRMKTQYF. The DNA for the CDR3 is TGCGCCAGCAGCTCTTCTGACCTTCGGATGAAGACCCAGTACTTC.

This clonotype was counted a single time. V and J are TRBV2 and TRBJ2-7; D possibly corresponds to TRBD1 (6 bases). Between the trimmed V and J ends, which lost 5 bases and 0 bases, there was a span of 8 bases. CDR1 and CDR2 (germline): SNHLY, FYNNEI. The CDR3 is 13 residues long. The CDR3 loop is CASSYRASYEQYF. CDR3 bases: TGTGCCAGCAGTTACAGGGCCTCCTACGAGCAGTACTTC.

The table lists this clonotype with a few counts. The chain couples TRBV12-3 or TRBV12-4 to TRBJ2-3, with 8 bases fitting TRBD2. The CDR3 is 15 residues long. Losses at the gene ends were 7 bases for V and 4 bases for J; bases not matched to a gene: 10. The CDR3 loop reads CASNNRAGGADTQYF. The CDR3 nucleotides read TGTGCCAGCAACAATCGGGCGGGAGGCGCAGATACGCAGTATTTT.

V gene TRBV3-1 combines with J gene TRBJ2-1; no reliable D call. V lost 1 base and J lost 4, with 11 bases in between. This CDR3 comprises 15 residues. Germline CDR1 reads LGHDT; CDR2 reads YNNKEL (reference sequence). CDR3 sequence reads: CASSQALTLYNEQFF. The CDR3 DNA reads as TGTGCCAGCAGCCAAGCCCTGACTCTTTACAATGAGCAGTTCTTC.

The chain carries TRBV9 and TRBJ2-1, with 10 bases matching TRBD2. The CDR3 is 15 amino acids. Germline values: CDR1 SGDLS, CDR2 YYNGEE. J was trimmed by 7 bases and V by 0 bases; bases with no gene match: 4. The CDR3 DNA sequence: TGTGCCAGCAGCGTAGGGGCTAGCGGGAGAAATGAGCAGTTCTTC. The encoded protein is CASSVGASGRNEQFF.

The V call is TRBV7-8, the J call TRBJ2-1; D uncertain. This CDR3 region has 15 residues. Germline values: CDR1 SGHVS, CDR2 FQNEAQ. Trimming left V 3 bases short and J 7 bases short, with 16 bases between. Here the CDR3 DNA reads TGTGCCAGCAGCTTTCCACGAGACCCTTGGAATGAGCAGTTCTTC. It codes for CASSFPRDPWNEQFF.

The CDR3 spells CASSYIGGAFF. The CDR3 DNA reads as TGTGCCAGCAGTTACATAGGAGGAGCTTTCTTT. The J gene is TRBJ1-1, the V gene TRBV6-5; D remains unclear. The CDR3 totals 11 residues. Germline assignment: CDR1 MNHEY and CDR2 SVGAGI. Trimming removed 2 bases from V and 10 bases from J, with 8 bases in between.

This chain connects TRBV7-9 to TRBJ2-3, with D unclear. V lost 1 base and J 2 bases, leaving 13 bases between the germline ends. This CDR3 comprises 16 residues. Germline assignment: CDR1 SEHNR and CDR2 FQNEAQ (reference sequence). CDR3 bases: TGTGCCAGCAGCTTAGGTGTCGGAACCTTCACAGATACGCAGTATTTT. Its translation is CASSLGVGTFTDTQYF.

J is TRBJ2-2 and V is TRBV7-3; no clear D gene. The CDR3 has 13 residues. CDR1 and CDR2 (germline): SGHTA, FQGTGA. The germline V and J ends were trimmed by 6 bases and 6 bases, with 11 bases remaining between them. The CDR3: CASRLAAAGELFF. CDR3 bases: TGTGCCAGCAGGCTGGCAGCTGCCGGGGAGCTGTTTTTT.